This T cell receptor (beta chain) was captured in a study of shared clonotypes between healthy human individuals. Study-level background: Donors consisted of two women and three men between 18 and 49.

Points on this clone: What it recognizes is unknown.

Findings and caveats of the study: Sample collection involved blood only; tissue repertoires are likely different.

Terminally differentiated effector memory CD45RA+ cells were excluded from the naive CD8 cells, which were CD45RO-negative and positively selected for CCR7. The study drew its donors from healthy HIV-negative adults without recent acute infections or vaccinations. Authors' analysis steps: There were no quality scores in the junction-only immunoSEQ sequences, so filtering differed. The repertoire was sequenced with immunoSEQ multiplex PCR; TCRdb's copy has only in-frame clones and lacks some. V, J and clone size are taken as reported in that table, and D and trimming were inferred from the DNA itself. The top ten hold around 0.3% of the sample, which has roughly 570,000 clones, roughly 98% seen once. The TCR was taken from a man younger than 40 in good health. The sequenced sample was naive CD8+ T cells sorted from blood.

CDR3 sequence reads: CASSYRVSMGNYEQYF. DNA of the CDR3: TGTGCCAGCAGTTACCGAGTTTCTATGGGAAATTACGAGCAGTACTTC. The chain recombines TRBV6-6 with TRBJ2-7; D is unclear. Trimming pared 2 bases from V and 4 bases from J, leaving 18 bases between. The germline CDR1 and CDR2 sequences are MNHNY and SVGAGI (reference sequence). CDR3 size: 16 residues.